This T cell receptor beta chain was sequenced during a study of identical twins. General study findings and limits: Clonotypes of the beta chain that were abundant in cord blood carried fewer insertions (memory repertoires showed none).

A universal primer site was incorporated via template switching, and the cDNA contained unique molecular identifiers. A single record per CDR3 protein comes from TCRdb applying MiXCR to the 5' RACE reads. The sample includes over 500,000 distinct CDR3 sequences, about 20% of them seen just once. The V end was cut by 0 bases, the J end by 9 bases, with 10 bases between. This CDR3 contains 12 residues. Germline V gene sequence: CDR1 SGHRS, CDR2 YFSETQ. This clonotype was counted a few times. Its specificity is unknown. The same data also went into a second study, on T cells expressing NK-cell markers.

The genes are TRBV5-1 and TRBJ2-7; D is ambiguous. The sequenced sample was CD4+ T cells sorted from blood. The clonotype comes from a woman aged 18-29 years in good health. CDR3 loop: CASSLEGRLQYF. In nucleotides, the CDR3 is TGCGCCAGCAGCTTGGAAGGTCGGTTGCAGTACTTC.